These 22 T cell receptor beta chains were all obtained from the same sample, sequenced in a study of T cell repertoires in cytomegalovirus infection. Their target antigens are unknown. MiXCR was run by TCRdb on the reads, yielding one entry per CDR3 protein. The sample holds about 68,000 distinct CDR3 sequences, approximately 22% seen once. Sequenced sample: PBMCs, sequenced either directly or after in vitro stimulation (not recorded which). All receptors derive from a human donor in good health (CMV status not recorded). Some clones in this sample may be carry-over from other donors' samples.

This clonotype was recorded a few times. This chain joins TRBV12-3 or TRBV12-4 and TRBJ2-3, with TRBD1 matching 9 bases. With 3 bases clipped from V and 5 bases from J, the junction kept 6 bases outside the gene matches. The CDR3 loop spans 15 amino acids. The CDR3 reads CASSFAGTGLDTQYF. For the CDR3, the DNA is TGTGCCAGCAGTTTCGCCGGGACAGGGCTAGATACGCAGTATTTT.

There are many counts of this clonotype. The V and J genes are TRBV7-9 and TRBJ1-6; D is uncertain. Germline V lookup: CDR1 SEHNR, CDR2 FQNEAQ (reference sequence). The germline V and J ends were trimmed by 7 bases and 7 bases, with 23 bases remaining between them. The CDR3 is 17 residues long. The CDR3 bases are TGTGCCAGCACCTCTCCCAAGGGCAACGTACCCAATTCACCCCTCCACTTT. Protein sequence: CASTSPKGNVPNSPLHF.

This clonotype was counted once. V and J are TRBV15 and TRBJ1-1, with unresolved D. In germline, CDR1 is LNHNV, CDR2 YYDKDF (reference sequence). V gave up 8 bases and J gave up 6 bases, with 16 bases separating them. This CDR3 region has 13 residues. The CDR3 region is CATSFRVQAEAFF. In DNA form, the CDR3 reads TGTGCCACCTCTTTTAGGGTTCAGGCTGAAGCTTTCTTT.

The V call is TRBV19, the J call TRBJ1-1; possible D gene TRBD1, 5 bases. CDR3 length: 14 amino acids. Germline lookup yields CDR1 LNHDA and CDR2 SQIVND (reference sequence). The ends were cut back, 7 bases at V and 4 bases at J, with 16 bases in the middle. The CDR3 region has the DNA TGTGCCAGTACAACCAGGGAGTGGGCCACTGAAGCTTTCTTT. It specifies CASTTREWATEAFF.

This chain joins TRBV7-2 and TRBJ2-1; 13 bases fit TRBD2. CDR3 size: 17 residues. The V gene's germline CDR1 is SGHTA and CDR2 FQGNSA. With V trimmed by 5 bases and J by 2 bases, 6 bases remained unmatched. CDR3 region: CASSRTSGRPPYNEQFF. The CDR3 DNA follows: TGTGCCAGCAGCCGGACTAGCGGGAGACCCCCCTACAATGAGCAGTTCTTC.

In its sample, this clonotype was seen a few times. The genes are TRBV19 and TRBJ2-3, with D unclear. V dropped 2 bases and J dropped 6 bases, with 9 bases sitting between them. This CDR3 is built from 13 residues. Germline V gene sequence: CDR1 LNHDA, CDR2 SQIVND (reference sequence). CDR3: CASSIPMGDTQYF. The CDR3 nucleotides are TGTGCCAGTAGTATACCAATGGGGGATACGCAGTATTTT.

There are a few counts of this clonotype. The V gene is TRBV20-1, the J gene TRBJ1-2; perhaps TRBD1 as D (6 bases). Per the germline V gene, CDR1 is DFQATT and CDR2 is SNEGSKA (reference sequence). Trimming removed 3 bases at V and 3 bases at J, with 17 bases between. This CDR3 region has 15 residues. The CDR3: CSARGGGRGDYGYTF. The DNA of the CDR3 is TGCAGTGCTAGGGGGGGGGGCAGGGGTGACTATGGCTACACCTTC.

This clonotype was seen a few times. The V call is TRBV7-8, the J call TRBJ1-1, with 8 bases aligning to TRBD1. The CDR3 runs 13 residues. Looked up from germline, CDR1 is SGHVS and CDR2 is FQNEAQ. V shed 6 bases, J shed 11 bases, and the junction held 11 bases outside the gene matches. CDR3 residues: CASRATGGIGAFF. CDR3 in DNA: TGTGCCAGCAGGGCAACAGGGGGGATAGGTGCTTTCTTT.

This clonotype occurred many times. The gene calls are TRBV7-2 and TRBJ1-2; D is perhaps TRBD1 (6 bases). The CDR3 has 14 residues. Per germline, CDR1 SGHTA and CDR2 FQGNSA. V dropped 2 bases and J dropped 6 bases, with 13 bases sitting between them. CDR3 in amino acids: CASSLNLQGDGYTF. CDR3 bases: TGTGCCAGCAGCTTAAACCTACAGGGTGATGGCTACACCTTC.

This chain connects TRBV6-6 to TRBJ2-3; 7 bases match TRBD2. Trimming at V came to 2 bases and at J to 6 bases, leaving 2 bases not matched to a gene. The CDR3 consists of 13 residues. Germline assignment: CDR1 MNHNY and CDR2 SVGAGI (reference sequence). The CDR3 DNA is TGTGCCAGCAGTTACCGGGGGGAGGATACGCAGTATTTT. This translates into CASSYRGEDTQYF.

V gene TRBV7-2 combines with J gene TRBJ2-3, with D possibly called TRBD1 or TRBD2 (5 bases each). Trimming cost V 7 bases and J 5 bases, with 13 bases left between them. The CDR3 runs to 13 residues. Germline-derived CDR1 and CDR2 are SGHTA and FQGNSA. CDR3 nucleotide sequence: TGTGCCAGCATCCCGGGACCTGGAGATACGCAGTATTTT. Its protein product is CASIPGPGDTQYF.

The V gene is TRBV10-3, the J gene TRBJ2-2; the match to TRBD2 covers 8 bases. With 6 bases clipped from V and 2 bases from J, the junction kept 2 bases outside the gene matches. This CDR3 comprises 14 residues. Germline V CDR1 and CDR2: ENHRY, SYGVKD. The CDR3 reads CAIRLAGNTGELFF. The CDR3 DNA is TGTGCCATCAGGCTAGCGGGCAACACCGGGGAGCTGTTTTTT.

This clonotype came up a few times. This chain joins TRBV20-1 and TRBJ2-1; maybe TRBD2 (5 bases). The CDR3 is made up of 15 amino acids. CDR1 and CDR2 (germline): DFQATT, SNEGSKA (reference sequence). Trimming took off 0 bases at V and 4 bases at J, with 13 bases between the two ends. The DNA for the CDR3 is TGCAGTGCTAGAGATACCAGCGGTCCGTACAATGAGCAGTTCTTC. As protein: CSARDTSGPYNEQFF.

This clonotype was observed at least ten times. The chain is built from TRBV7-2 and TRBJ2-7; D perhaps matches TRBD2 (5 bases). With 5 bases removed from V and 0 bases from J, the gap between germline ends came to 23 bases. Per germline, CDR1 SGHTA and CDR2 FQGNSA. The CDR3 is made up of 18 amino acids. CDR3 sequence reads: CASSLLRFRAGASYEQYF. Here the CDR3 DNA reads TGTGCCAGCAGCCTTCTAAGGTTCCGGGCGGGCGCCTCCTACGAGCAGTACTTC.

This clonotype has more than one count but fewer than ten. The chain joins TRBV6-5 to TRBJ1-6, with TRBD1 as a possible D gene (6 bases). CDR1 and CDR2 (germline): MNHEY, SVGAGI. V was cut by 2 bases and J by 9 bases, with 14 bases left in between. The CDR3 loop spans 15 amino acids. CDR3 DNA sequence: TGTGCCAGCAGTTACGGGGGGCTACTGGGTTCACCCCTCCACTTT. Protein product: CASSYGGLLGSPLHF.

This clonotype was detected many times. The chain couples TRBV12-3 or TRBV12-4 to TRBJ1-1, with D possibly matching TRBD1 (5 bases). Between the trimmed V and J ends, which lost 5 bases and 0 bases, there was a span of 13 bases. This CDR3 is built from 15 residues. The CDR3 is CASSVGRFMNTEAFF. The CDR3, as DNA: TGTGCCAGCAGTGTGGGACGCTTCATGAACACTGAAGCTTTCTTT.

This clonotype was seen more than once but under ten times. V is TRBV27 and J is TRBJ2-1, with TRBD2 identical over 8 bases. The V gene's germline CDR1 is MNHEY and CDR2 SMNVEV (reference sequence). Germline trimming cut 2 bases from V and 3 bases from J; bases unmatched to any gene: 6. This CDR3 has 16 amino acids. This CDR3 reads CASSLIPSGFYNEQFF. In DNA form, the CDR3 reads TGTGCCAGCAGTTTAATTCCTAGCGGGTTCTACAATGAGCAGTTCTTC.

This chain uses TRBV6-5 with TRBJ1-1; D remains ambiguous. Looked up from germline, CDR1 is MNHEY and CDR2 is SVGAGI. CDR3 size: 14 residues. Trimming stripped 6 bases from V and 0 bases from J, with 11 bases between. The CDR3 coding sequence is TGTGCCAGCAGCCAGGACGCAATGAACACTGAAGCTTTCTTT. This encodes CASSQDAMNTEAFF.

This clonotype was seen more than once but under ten times. The chain is built from TRBV29-1 and TRBJ1-1; possibly TRBD1 for D (5 bases). V was trimmed by 4 bases and J by 4 bases, leaving 16 bases between them. The CDR3 has 14 amino acids. Per germline, CDR1 SQVTM and CDR2 ANQGSEA. CDR3 DNA sequence: TGCAGCGTTGTATTATCGTTGGGGGGCACTGAAGCTTTCTTT. Its translation is CSVVLSLGGTEAFF.

This clonotype has ten or more counts. The chain has TRBV7-2 and TRBJ1-2; D gene uncertain. Germline V gene data show CDR1 as SGHTA and CDR2 as FQGNSA. The germline V and J ends were trimmed by 5 bases and 4 bases, with 8 bases remaining between them. This CDR3 region has 12 residues. CDR3 protein: CASSLNAYGYTF. The CDR3 DNA follows: TGTGCCAGCAGCCTTAACGCCTATGGCTACACCTTC.

The chain has TRBV6-2 or TRBV6-3 and TRBJ2-7; maybe TRBD2 (6 bases). The ends were cut back, 5 bases at V and 5 bases at J, with 10 bases in the middle. The germline V gene has CDR1 MNHEY and CDR2 SVGEGT. This CDR3 region has 12 residues. This CDR3 is CASSGGFHEQYV. The CDR3 DNA follows: TGTGCCAGCAGTGGAGGGTTTCACGAGCAGTACGTC.

The chain recombines TRBV5-4 with TRBJ2-7, with TRBD1 matching over 11 bases. Per germline, CDR1 SGHNT and CDR2 YYREEE (reference sequence). The V gene end was trimmed by 0 bases and the J gene end by 7 bases; junction bases not matched to a gene: 6. CDR3 length: 15 residues. CDR3 protein: CASSLDRDRGREQYV. Written as DNA, the CDR3 is TGTGCCAGCAGCTTGGACCGGGACAGGGGGAGGGAGCAGTACGTC.